What follows are 17 T cell receptor beta chains derived from one specimen sequenced in a study of blood T cell repertoires in COVID-19 (dated by TCRdb to 2018 to 2020). Receptors were amplified or captured by the immunoSEQ multiplex PCR assay. The table was pulled from immuneACCESS by TCRdb, which kept in-frame rearrangements only. Such tables lose some clones; where checked, under half of the loss comes from unresolved V genes, and the rest has no known cause. The sample includes about 370,000 clones, with roughly 90% observed a single time. Approximately 3% of the sample is held by the ten biggest clonotypes. The sample was peripheral blood. These receptors all come from a woman aged 30 to 39 with COVID-19, enrolled during active disease.

This chain joins TRBV27 and TRBJ1-1; D may be TRBD1 (5 bases). Deletions cut 8 bases from V and 1 base from J, with 20 bases between. The CDR3 is 16 amino acids. Germline assignment: CDR1 MNHEY and CDR2 SMNVEV (reference sequence). The DNA for the CDR3 is TGTGCCAGCGGTTATGGGGCTGCAGTTCGGAACACTGAAGCTTTCTTT. Translation gives CASGYGAAVRNTEAFF.

The chain recombines TRBV2 with TRBJ1-1; maybe TRBD1 (6 bases). The length of the CDR3 is 15 residues. The V gene's germline CDR1 is SNHLY and CDR2 FYNNEI. Trimming removed 6 bases from V and 5 bases from J, with 19 bases in between. In DNA, the CDR3 is TGTGCCAGCAGACGCCCGGGACAACAACGTACTGAAGCTTTCTTT. It specifies CASRRPGQQRTEAFF. Drawing the rest from reference TRBV2 and TRBJ1-1, the complete variable domain is EPEVTQTPSHQVTQMGQEVILRCVPISNHLYFYWYRQILGQKVEFLVSFYNNEISEKSEIFDDQFSVERPDGSNFTLKIRSTKLEDSAMYFCASRRPGQQRTEAFFGQGTRLTVV.

This chain uses TRBV6-5 with TRBJ2-3; 8 bases are a match to TRBD1. The V gene's germline CDR1 is MNHEY and CDR2 SVGAGI. Trimming took 6 bases from V and 2 from J; bases not matched to a gene: 4. The CDR3 is 14 amino acids. The chain's CDR3 is CASSLDRATDTQYF. As DNA, the CDR3 is TGTGCCAGCAGCCTGGACAGGGCCACAGATACGCAGTATTTT.

A word on this clone: Mismatch with germline at one junction end may stem from a read error. The chain joins TRBV10-3 to TRBJ1-3; D is possibly TRBD1 (5 bases). Germline CDR1 and CDR2: ENHRY and SYGVKD. This CDR3 region has 14 residues. The CDR3 DNA reads TGTGCCATCAGCGAGTCGCCAGGGGGAAACACCATATATTTT. It translates to CAISESPGGNTIYF.

J is TRBJ2-6 and V is TRBV19, with TRBD1 matching 10 bases. V shed 7 bases, J shed 4 bases, and the junction held 7 bases outside the gene matches. CDR3 length: 16 residues. The germline gives CDR1 LNHDA, CDR2 SQIVND (reference sequence). DNA of the CDR3: TGTGCCAGTACTCTGACAGGGGGCTTCGGGGCCAACGTCCTGACTTTC. This gives the protein CASTLTGGFGANVLTF. Looking up the rest from reference TRBV19 and TRBJ2-6 gives the full variable domain: DGGITQSPKYLFRKEGQNVTLSCEQNLNHDAMYWYRQDPGQGLRLIYYSQIVNDFQKGDIAEGYSVSREKKESFPLTVTSAQKNPTAFYLCASTLTGGFGANVLTFGAGSRLTVL.

This chain joins TRBV6-5 and TRBJ1-1; TRBD1 is a possible D gene (5 bases). CDR1 and CDR2 from the germline V gene are MNHEY and SVGAGI. This CDR3 region has 14 residues. V was cut by 2 bases and J by 10 bases, with 17 bases left in between. The CDR3 nucleotides read TGTGCCAGCAGTTACAGTATGACAGCGGGAGGAGCTTTCTTT. Protein: CASSYSMTAGGAFF.

This clone was found a few times. This chain links TRBV27 with TRBJ2-2; D not resolved. Germline values: CDR1 MNHEY, CDR2 SMNVEV (reference sequence). The germline V and J ends were trimmed by 2 bases and 6 bases, with 13 bases remaining between them. The CDR3 totals 15 residues. CDR3 DNA sequence: TGTGCCAGCAGTTTAATGGCTCGCACACCCGGGGAGCTGTTTTTT. This gives the protein CASSLMARTPGELFF.

The J gene is TRBJ2-1, the V gene TRBV7-2, with D perhaps matching TRBD2 (6 bases). Germline V lookup: CDR1 SGHTA, CDR2 FQGNSA. CDR3 length: 14 residues. Deletions cut 5 bases from V and 6 bases from J, with 14 bases between. This CDR3 reads CASSLGRGTNEQFF. The CDR3 DNA follows: TGTGCCAGCAGCCTGGGACGGGGGACCAATGAGCAGTTCTTC.

This rearrangement joins TRBV11-2 to TRBJ2-4; tentatively, D is TRBD2 (6 bases). Trimming removed 0 bases at V and 7 bases at J, with 13 bases between. The CDR3 length is 15 residues. Germline V CDR1 and CDR2: SGHAT, FQNNGV. As DNA, the CDR3 is TGTGCCAGCAGCTTAGATCCGGGCGCGGGGAACATTCAGTACTTC. Translation gives CASSLDPGAGNIQYF.

The chain employs TRBV7-6 and TRBJ2-2; D is possibly TRBD2 (6 bases). The CDR3 loop spans 15 amino acids. Germline V gives CDR1 SGHVS, CDR2 FNYEAQ. V was trimmed by 1 base and J by 4 bases, leaving 10 bases between them. Here the CDR3 reads CASSLGLVGTGELFF. CDR3 bases: TGTGCCAGCAGCTTAGGACTAGTGGGCACCGGGGAGCTGTTTTTT.

V and J are TRBV9 and TRBJ2-1; 7 bases align to TRBD1. V shed 7 bases and J 7 bases; nucleotides not matched to a gene: 5. Germline V gene sequence: CDR1 SGDLS, CDR2 YYNGEE. The CDR3 has 12 residues. The CDR3 loop reads CASSDRANEQFF. The CDR3 DNA reads as TGTGCCAGCTCCGACAGGGCGAATGAGCAGTTCTTC.

The rearrangement links TRBV4-3 to TRBJ2-1, with 8 bases fitting TRBD2. The length of the CDR3 is 16 residues. Germline trimming cut 0 bases from V and 6 bases from J; bases unmatched to any gene: 7. Germline V gene lookup returns CDR1 LGHNA and CDR2 YSLEER. In DNA, the CDR3 is TGCGCCAGCAGCCAAGATCGGGGGGGCCCCGTCAATGAGCAGTTCTTC. This translates into CASSQDRGGPVNEQFF.

This clone has only one observation. The chain recombines TRBV28 with TRBJ1-6; D unclear. Trimming cost V 6 bases and J 11 bases, with 20 bases left between them. This CDR3 is built from 15 residues. From germline, CDR1 is MDHEN and CDR2 SYDVKM. Written as DNA, the CDR3 is TGTGCCAGCAGCCTTTCCAGGCTCGCCCTTACACCCCTCCACTTT. This translates into CASSLSRLALTPLHF. Full variable domain (missing parts from reference TRBV28 and TRBJ1-6): DVKVTQSSRYLVKRTGEKVFLECVQDMDHENMFWYRQDPGLGLRLIYFSYDVKMKEKGDIPEGYSVSREKKERFSLILESASTNQTSMYLCASSLSRLALTPLHFGNGTRLTVT.

The chain couples TRBV9 to TRBJ2-1; the D is unclear. Germline values: CDR1 SGDLS, CDR2 YYNGEE. Between the trimmed V and J ends, which lost 0 bases and 6 bases, there was a span of 7 bases. CDR3 length equals 13 residues. CDR3 region: CASSVGESNEQFF. DNA of the CDR3: TGTGCCAGCAGCGTAGGAGAATCCAATGAGCAGTTCTTC.

The DNA of the CDR3 is TGTGCCAGCAGTTACTCGATTAAAGGAACAGGGGGAGAGACCCAGTACTTC. The encoded protein is CASSYSIKGTGGETQYF. The chain recombines TRBV6-2 or TRBV6-3 with TRBJ2-5; 8 nucleotides agree with TRBD1. V was clipped by 0 bases and J by 4 bases; unmatched bases: 10. CDR1 and CDR2 (germline): MNHEY, SVGEGT. The CDR3 loop spans 17 amino acids.

This clone was detected once. J is TRBJ1-2 and V is TRBV9; TRBD1 aligns across 10 bases. The trim removed 6 bases at V and 5 bases at J, leaving 7 bases unmatched. The germline V gene encodes CDR1 SGDLS and CDR2 YYNGEE. CDR3 length equals 14 residues. CDR3 coding DNA: TGTGCCAGCACTCCGGGACAGGGGATTTATGGCTACACCTTC. Translation gives CASTPGQGIYGYTF. The whole variable domain, filled in from reference TRBV9 and TRBJ1-2, reads DSGVTQTPKHLITATGQRVTLRCSPRSGDLSVYWYQQSLDQGLQFLIQYYNGEERAKGNILERFSAQQFPDLHSELNLSSLELGDSALYFCASTPGQGIYGYTFGSGTRLTVV.

The gene calls are TRBV29-1 and TRBJ2-5, with 7 bases lining up with TRBD1. The V segment lost 5 bases and the J segment 3 bases; nucleotides outside the gene matches: 6. CDR1 SQVTM and CDR2 ANQGSEA come from the germline V gene. There are 13 residues in the CDR3. Written as DNA, the CDR3 is TGCAGCGTTAGAAGGGGGCAGAAAGAGACCCAGTACTTC. Amino acids: CSVRRGQKETQYF.